A selection of T cell receptor beta chains follows, all from one sample in a study of T cells in Graves' hyperthyroidism and ophthalmopathy. One entry per CDR3 protein results from TCRdb running MiXCR on the multiplex PCR reads. This table has some 250,000 distinct CDR3 sequences, roughly 15% appearing once. Sequencing was performed on blood. These receptors all stem from a middle-aged woman with Graves' hyperthyroidism that later progressed to Graves' ophthalmopathy. Both conserved end residues are part of each CDR3.

TRBV12-3/TRBV12-4	TRBJ1-2	12	CASSTGGYGYTF
TRBV28	TRBJ2-1	17	CATGGLAGGSSYNEQFF
TRBV5-6	TRBJ2-7	16	CASIPRRATYTYEQYF
TRBV7-8	TRBJ2-7	14	CASSLASYAYGQYF
TRBV7-8	TRBJ2-7	16	CASSLRVGRASYEQYF
TRBV6-1	TRBJ1-2	16	CASSAYRAPVRDGYTF
TRBV20-1	TRBJ1-6	16	CSARLLRDRGNSPLHF
TRBV9	TRBJ1-4	16	CASSVDREGSNEKLFF
TRBV20-1	TRBJ2-7	12	CSARVEDYEQYF
TRBV7-6	TRBJ2-2	17	CASSPISRHAGTGELFF
TRBV27	TRBJ2-7	13	CASSFGGQYEQYF
TRBV30	TRBJ2-5	15	CAWGPRGSGMETQYF
TRBV6-5	TRBJ2-5	19	CASSSIKDRVHSLQETQYF
TRBV7-6	TRBJ2-1	15	CASSSPGLAVNEQFF
TRBV13	TRBJ2-2	16	CASSLAWTSGTGELFF
TRBV5-1	TRBJ2-7	14	CASSLASGAYEQYF
TRBV11-2	TRBJ1-1	14	CASSLSPQGGEAFF
TRBV9	TRBJ2-1	17	CASSVVESAGTYNEQFF
TRBV7-8	TRBJ1-2	13	CASSSRGSYGYTF
TRBV3-1	TRBJ2-7	15	CASSPGSGASYEQYF
TRBV7-6	TRBJ2-5	16	CASSQRLAGIQETQYF
TRBV12-3/TRBV12-4	TRBJ2-5	16	CASINQSGRAGETQYF
TRBV5-1	TRBJ1-1	14	CASSSGTKNTEAFF